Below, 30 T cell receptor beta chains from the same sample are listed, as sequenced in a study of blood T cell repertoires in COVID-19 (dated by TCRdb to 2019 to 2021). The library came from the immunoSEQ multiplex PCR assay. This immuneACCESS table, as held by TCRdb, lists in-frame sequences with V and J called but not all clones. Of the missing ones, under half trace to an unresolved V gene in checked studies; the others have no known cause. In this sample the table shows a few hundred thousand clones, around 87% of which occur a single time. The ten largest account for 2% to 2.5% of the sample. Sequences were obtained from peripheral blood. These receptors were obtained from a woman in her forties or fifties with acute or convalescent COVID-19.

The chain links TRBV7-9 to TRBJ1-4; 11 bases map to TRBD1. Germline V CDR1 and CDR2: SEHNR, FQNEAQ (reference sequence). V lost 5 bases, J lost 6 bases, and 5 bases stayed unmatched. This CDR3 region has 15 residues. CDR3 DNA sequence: TGTGCCAGCAGCCGTGGACAGGGGGCAGATGAAAAACTGTTTTTT. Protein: CASSRGQGADEKLFF.

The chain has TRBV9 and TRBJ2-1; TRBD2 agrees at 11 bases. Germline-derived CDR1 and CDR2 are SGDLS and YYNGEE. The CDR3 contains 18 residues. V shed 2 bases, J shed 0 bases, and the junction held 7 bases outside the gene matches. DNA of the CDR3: TGTGCCAGCAGCGTGAGACTAGCGGGACCTAGCTCCTACAATGAGCAGTTCTTC. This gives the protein CASSVRLAGPSSYNEQFF. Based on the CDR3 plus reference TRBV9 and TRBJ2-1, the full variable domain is DSGVTQTPKHLITATGQRVTLRCSPRSGDLSVYWYQQSLDQGLQFLIQYYNGEERAKGNILERFSAQQFPDLHSELNLSSLELGDSALYFCASSVRLAGPSSYNEQFFGPGTRLTVL.

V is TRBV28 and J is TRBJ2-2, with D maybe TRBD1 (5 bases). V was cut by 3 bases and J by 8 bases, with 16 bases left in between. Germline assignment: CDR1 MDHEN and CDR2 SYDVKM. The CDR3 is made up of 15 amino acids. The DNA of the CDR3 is TGTGCCAGCAGTTTGAACCCCCAGGGCGCGGGGGAGCTGTTTTTT. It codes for CASSLNPQGAGELFF.

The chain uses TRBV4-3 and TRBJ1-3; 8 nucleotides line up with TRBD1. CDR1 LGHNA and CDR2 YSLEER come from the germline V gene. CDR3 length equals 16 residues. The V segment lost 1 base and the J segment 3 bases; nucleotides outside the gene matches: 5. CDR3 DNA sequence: TGCGCCAGCAGCCAAGTTCAGGGGGCGCTTGGAAACACCATATATTTT. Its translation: CASSQVQGALGNTIYF.

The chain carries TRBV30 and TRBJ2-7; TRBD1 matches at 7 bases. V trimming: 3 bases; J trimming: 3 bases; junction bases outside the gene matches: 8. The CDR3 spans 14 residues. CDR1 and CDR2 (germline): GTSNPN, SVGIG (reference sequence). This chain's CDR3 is CAWRRRDSFYEQYF. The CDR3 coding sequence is TGTGCCTGGAGGCGCCGGGACAGCTTCTACGAGCAGTACTTC.

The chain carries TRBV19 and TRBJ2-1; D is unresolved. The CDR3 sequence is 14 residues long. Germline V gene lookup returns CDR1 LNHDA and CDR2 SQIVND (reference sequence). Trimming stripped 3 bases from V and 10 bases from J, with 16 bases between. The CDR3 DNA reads TGTGCCAGTAGTATTAGTTCTGCGGCCCACGAGCAGTTCTTC. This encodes CASSISSAAHEQFF.

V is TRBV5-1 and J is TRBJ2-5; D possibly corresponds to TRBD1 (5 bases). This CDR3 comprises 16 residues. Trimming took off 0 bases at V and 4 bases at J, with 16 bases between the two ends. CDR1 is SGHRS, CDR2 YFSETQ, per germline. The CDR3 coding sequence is TGCGCCAGCAGCTTGGGAGTTCAGGGCCAGGGAGAGACCCAGTACTTC. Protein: CASSLGVQGQGETQYF.

DNA of the CDR3: TGTGCCAGTAGTGTGAGGGACACGATCTACAATGAGCAGTTCTTC. Amino acids: CASSVRDTIYNEQFF. The V gene is TRBV19, the J gene TRBJ2-1, with TRBD1 as a possible D gene (6 bases). The CDR3 is made up of 15 amino acids. Germline V gene lookup returns CDR1 LNHDA and CDR2 SQIVND (reference sequence). The germline V and J ends were trimmed by 5 bases and 3 bases, with 14 bases remaining between them.

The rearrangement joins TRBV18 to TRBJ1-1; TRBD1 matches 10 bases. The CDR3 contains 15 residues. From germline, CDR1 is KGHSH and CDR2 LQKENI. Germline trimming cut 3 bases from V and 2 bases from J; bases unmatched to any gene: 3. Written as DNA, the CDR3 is TGTGCCAGCTCACCGCAGACAGGGGGCAACACTGAAGCTTTCTTT. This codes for CASSPQTGGNTEAFF.

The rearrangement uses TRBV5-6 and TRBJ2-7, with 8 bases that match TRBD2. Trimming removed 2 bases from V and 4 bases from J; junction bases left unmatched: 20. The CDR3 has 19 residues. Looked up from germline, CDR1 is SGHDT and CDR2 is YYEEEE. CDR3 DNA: TGTGCCAGCAGCTTTTACTCCACCTCCGGGACTAGAACCCAGTACGAGCAGTACTTC. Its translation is CASSFYSTSGTRTQYEQYF.

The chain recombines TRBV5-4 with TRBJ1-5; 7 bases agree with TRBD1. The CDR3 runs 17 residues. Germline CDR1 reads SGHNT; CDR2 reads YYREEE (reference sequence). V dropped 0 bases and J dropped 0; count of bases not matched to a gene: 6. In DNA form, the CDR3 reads TGTGCCAGCAGCTTGGATCGGGACAGTCATAGCAATCAGCCCCAGCATTTT. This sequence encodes CASSLDRDSHSNQPQHF.

The CDR3, as DNA: TGCAGCGGTACAGGGCACTATGAGCAGTTCTTC. Translation: CSGTGHYEQFF. The chain combines TRBV29-1 with TRBJ2-1, with D possibly being TRBD1 (6 bases). There are 11 residues in the CDR3. Trimming shortened V by 7 bases and J by 8 bases, and 12 bases separated the two germline ends. Germline values: CDR1 SQVTM, CDR2 ANQGSEA.

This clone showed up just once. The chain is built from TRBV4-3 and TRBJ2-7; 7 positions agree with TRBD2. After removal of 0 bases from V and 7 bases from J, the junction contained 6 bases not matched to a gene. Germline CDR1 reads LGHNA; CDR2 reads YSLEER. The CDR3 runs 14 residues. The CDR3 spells CASSQEPGGWEQYF. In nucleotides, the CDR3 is TGCGCCAGCAGCCAAGAGCCCGGGGGGTGGGAGCAGTACTTC.

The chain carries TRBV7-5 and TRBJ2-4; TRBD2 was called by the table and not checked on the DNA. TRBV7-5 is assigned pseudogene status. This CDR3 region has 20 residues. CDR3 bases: TGTGTCAGAAGCGTGGTTACACTAGCGGGAGTCAGTGGGACCAAAAACATTCAGTACTTC. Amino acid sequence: CVRSVVTLAGVSGTKNIQYF.

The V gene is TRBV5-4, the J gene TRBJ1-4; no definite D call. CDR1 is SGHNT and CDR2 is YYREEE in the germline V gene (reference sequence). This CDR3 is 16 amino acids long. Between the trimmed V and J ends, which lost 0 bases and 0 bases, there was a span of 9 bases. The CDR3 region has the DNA TGTGCCAGCAGCTTGGACGGAGGATCAACTAATGAAAAACTGTTTTTT. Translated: CASSLDGGSTNEKLFF.

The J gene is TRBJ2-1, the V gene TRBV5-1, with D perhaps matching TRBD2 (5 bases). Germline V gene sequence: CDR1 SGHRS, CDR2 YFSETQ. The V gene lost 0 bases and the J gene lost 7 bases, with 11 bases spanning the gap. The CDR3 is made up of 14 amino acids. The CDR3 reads CASSLGPGGNEQFF. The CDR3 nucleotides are TGCGCCAGCAGCTTGGGGCCAGGCGGGAATGAGCAGTTCTTC.

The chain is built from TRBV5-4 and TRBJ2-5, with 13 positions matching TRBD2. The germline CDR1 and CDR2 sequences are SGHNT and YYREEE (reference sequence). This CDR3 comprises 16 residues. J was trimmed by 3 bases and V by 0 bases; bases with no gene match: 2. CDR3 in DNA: TGTGCCAGCAGCTTGGGGGGGACTAGCGGGAAAGAGACCCAGTACTTC. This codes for CASSLGGTSGKETQYF.

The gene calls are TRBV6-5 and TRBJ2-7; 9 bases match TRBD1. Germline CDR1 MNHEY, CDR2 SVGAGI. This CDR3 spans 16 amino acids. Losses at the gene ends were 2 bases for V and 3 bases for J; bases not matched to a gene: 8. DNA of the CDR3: TGTGCCAGCAGTTACAAGGGGCCGGACAGGGGCTACGAGCAGTACTTC. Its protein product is CASSYKGPDRGYEQYF.

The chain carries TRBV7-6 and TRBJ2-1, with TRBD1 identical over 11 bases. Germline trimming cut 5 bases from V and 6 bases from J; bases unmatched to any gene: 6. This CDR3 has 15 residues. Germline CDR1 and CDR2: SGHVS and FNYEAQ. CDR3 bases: TGTGCCAGCAGCCCAGGACAGGGGGCCCCCAATGAGCAGTTCTTC. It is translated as CASSPGQGAPNEQFF.

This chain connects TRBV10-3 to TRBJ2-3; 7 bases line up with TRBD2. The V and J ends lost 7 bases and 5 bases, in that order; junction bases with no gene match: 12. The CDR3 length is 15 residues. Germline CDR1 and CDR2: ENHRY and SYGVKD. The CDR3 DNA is TGTGCCATCACCTCCGCGGGCGGGAGTCAAGATACGCAGTATTTT. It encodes CAITSAGGSQDTQYF.

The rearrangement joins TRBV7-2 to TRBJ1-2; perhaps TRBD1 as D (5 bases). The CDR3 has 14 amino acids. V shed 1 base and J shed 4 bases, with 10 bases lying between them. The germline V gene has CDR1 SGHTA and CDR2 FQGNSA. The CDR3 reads CASSLGQGIYGYTF. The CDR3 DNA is TGTGCCAGCAGCTTAGGGCAGGGTATCTATGGCTACACCTTC.

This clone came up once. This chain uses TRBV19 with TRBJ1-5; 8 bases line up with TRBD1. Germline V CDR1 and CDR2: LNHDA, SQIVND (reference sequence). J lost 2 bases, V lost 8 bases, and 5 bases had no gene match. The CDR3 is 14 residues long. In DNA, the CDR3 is TGTGCCAGTGACAGGGGTGGCGGCAATCAGCCCCAGCATTTT. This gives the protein CASDRGGGNQPQHF.

The CDR3 DNA follows: TGCAGCGTTGGAGGAGATTATGGCTACACCTTC. Its translation is CSVGGDYGYTF. This rearrangement joins TRBV29-1 to TRBJ1-2; D gene unclear. The V gene lost 4 bases and the J gene lost 5 bases, with 8 bases spanning the gap. This CDR3 comprises 11 residues. CDR1 is SQVTM, CDR2 ANQGSEA, per germline.

The CDR3 DNA reads as TGTGCCAGCAGTTGGACAGCGAGCTCCTACGAGCAGTACTTC. It translates to CASSWTASSYEQYF. The rearrangement joins TRBV6-2 or TRBV6-3 to TRBJ2-7; possibly TRBD1 for D (6 bases). Germline CDR1 is MNHEY and CDR2 is SVGEGT. CDR3 length: 14 amino acids. V was clipped by 4 bases and J by 0 bases, with 10 bases between them.

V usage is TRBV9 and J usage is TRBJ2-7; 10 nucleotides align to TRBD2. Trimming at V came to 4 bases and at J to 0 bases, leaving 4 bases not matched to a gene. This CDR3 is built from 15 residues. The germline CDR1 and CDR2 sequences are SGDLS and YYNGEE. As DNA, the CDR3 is TGTGCCAGCAGCCTTAGCGGGAGGCCCTCCTACGAGCAGTACTTC. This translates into CASSLSGRPSYEQYF.

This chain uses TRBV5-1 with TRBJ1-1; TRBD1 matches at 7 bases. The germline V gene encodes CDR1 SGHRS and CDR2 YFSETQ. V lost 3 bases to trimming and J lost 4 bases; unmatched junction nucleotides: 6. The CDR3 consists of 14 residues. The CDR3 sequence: CASSSTGSGTEAFF. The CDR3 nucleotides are TGCGCCAGCAGCTCGACAGGGTCGGGCACTGAAGCTTTCTTT. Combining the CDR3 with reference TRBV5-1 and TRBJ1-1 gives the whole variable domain KAGVTQTPRYLIKTRGQQVTLSCSPISGHRSVSWYQQTPGQGLQFLFEYFSETQRNKGNFPGRFSGRQFSNSRSEMNVSTLELGDSALYLCASSSTGSGTEAFFGQGTRLTVV.

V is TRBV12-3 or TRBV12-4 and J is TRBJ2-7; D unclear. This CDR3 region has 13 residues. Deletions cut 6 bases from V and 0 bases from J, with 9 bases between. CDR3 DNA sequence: TGTGCCAGCAGCCCAAGGAGCTCCTACGAGCAGTACTTC. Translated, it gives CASSPRSSYEQYF.

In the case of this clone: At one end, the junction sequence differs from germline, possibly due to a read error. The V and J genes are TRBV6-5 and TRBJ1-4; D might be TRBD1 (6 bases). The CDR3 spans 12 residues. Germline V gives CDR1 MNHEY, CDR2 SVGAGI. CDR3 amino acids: CASSNMGAHASF. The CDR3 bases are TGTGCCAGCAGTAACATGGGGGCCCATGCCTCTTTT.

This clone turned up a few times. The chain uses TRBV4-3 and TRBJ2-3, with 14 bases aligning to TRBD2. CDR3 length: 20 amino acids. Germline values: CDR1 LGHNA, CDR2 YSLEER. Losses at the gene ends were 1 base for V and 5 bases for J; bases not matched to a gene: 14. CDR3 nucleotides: TGCGCCAGCAGCCAAGTTATTTGGTTTGGGACTAGCGGGAGTGTAGATACGCAGTATTTT. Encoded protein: CASSQVIWFGTSGSVDTQYF.

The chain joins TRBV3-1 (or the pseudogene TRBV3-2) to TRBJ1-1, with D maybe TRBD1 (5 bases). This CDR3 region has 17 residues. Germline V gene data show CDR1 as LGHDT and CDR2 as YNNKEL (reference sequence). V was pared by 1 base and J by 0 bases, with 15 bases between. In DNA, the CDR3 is TGTGCCAGCAGCCAAGTCGGGGGAGTATTTGTGAACACTGAAGCTTTCTTT. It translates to CASSQVGGVFVNTEAFF.